This T cell receptor beta chain was recorded in a study of blood T cell repertoires in COVID-19. CDR3 length: 14 residues. Germline trimming cut 4 bases from V and 2 bases from J; bases unmatched to any gene: 3. Germline V gives CDR1 SGHNT, CDR2 YYREEE (reference sequence). Only in-frame clones appear in the TCRdb table, and some are missing; sequencing was by immunoSEQ multiplex PCR. The sample records roughly 400,000 clones, approximately 86% being singletons. The chain links TRBV5-4 to TRBJ1-3; the match to TRBD1 covers 7 bases. The TCR originated in a middle-aged woman with acute COVID-19. Sequenced material: PBMCs or T cells enriched from blood (not recorded which). The CDR3 loop reads CASSAGQTGNTIYF. CDR3 DNA sequence: TGTGCCAGCAGCGCGGGACAGACTGGAAACACCATATATTTT.